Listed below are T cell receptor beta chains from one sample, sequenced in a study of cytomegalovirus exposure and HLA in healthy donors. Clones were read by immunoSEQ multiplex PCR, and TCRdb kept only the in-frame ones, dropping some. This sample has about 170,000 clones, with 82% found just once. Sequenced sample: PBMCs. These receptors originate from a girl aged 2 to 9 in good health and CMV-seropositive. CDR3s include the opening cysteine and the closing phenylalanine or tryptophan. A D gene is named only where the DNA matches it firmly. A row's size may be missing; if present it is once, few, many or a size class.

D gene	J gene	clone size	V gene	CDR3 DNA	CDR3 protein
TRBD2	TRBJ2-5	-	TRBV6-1	TGTGCCAGCAGTGGACTAGCGGGGGTCCAAGAGACCCAGTACTTC	CASSGLAGVQETQYF
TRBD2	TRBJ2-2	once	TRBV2	TGTGCCACTACTAGCGGGAGCGCCGGGGAGCTGTTTTTT	CATTSGSAGELFF
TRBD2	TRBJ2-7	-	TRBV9	TGTGCCAGCAGCGTAGAGAGCGGGAGAATCGACGAGCAGTACTTC	CASSVESGRIDEQYF
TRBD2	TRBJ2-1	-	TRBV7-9	TGTGCCAGCAGCTTAGCTCTAGCGGGAGGACTTTACAATGAGCAGTTCTTC	CASSLALAGGLYNEQFF
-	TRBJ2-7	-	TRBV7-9	TGTGCCAGCAGCTACGACAGCTACGAGCAGTACTTC	CASSYDSYEQYF
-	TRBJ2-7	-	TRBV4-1	TGCGCCAGCAGCCTCCGAGGGGGGGTATACGAGCAGTACTTC	CASSLRGGVYEQYF
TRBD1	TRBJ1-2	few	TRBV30	TGTGCCGGGTTAACCTTGGGACAGGGGGGCTATGGCTACACCTTC	CAGLTLGQGGYGYTF
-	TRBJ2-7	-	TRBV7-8	TGTGCCAGCAGCTTAGCGGAGGCCAGGAGCTACGAGCAGTACTTC	CASSLAEARSYEQYF
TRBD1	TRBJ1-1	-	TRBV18	TGTGCCAGCTCACCCCTTAGAGGGGGCAGGGGCACTGAAGCTTTCTTT	CASSPLRGGRGTEAFF
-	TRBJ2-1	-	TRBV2	TGTGCCAGCATCTCTGGGGCCAGCCCGAGCAATGAGCAGTTCTTC	CASISGASPSNEQFF
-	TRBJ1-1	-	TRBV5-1	TGCGCCAGCAGCTTGTACATGAACACTGAAGCTTTCTTT	CASSLYMNTEAFF
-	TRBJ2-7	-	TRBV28	TGTGCCAGCAGTATCAAATCGAGGGAGTACGAGCAGTACTTC	CASSIKSREYEQYF
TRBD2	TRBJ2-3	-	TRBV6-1	TGTGCCAGCAGTCCCACTAGCGGGTTGAATACGCAGTATTTT	CASSPTSGLNTQYF
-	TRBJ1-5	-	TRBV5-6	TGTGCCAGCAGCTTGGGGGCGACAGTCAATCAGCCCCAGCATTTT	CASSLGATVNQPQHF
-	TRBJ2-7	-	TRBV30	TGTGCCTGGAGTAGGGGGGGTGAGAAATACGAGCAGTACTTC	CAWSRGGEKYEQYF
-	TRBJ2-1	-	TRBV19	TGTGCCACCAGACGGGCGGGGTACAATGAGCAGTTCTTC	CATRRAGYNEQFF
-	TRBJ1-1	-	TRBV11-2	TGTGCCAGCAGCTTCGAGATGAACACTGAAGCTTTCTTT	CASSFEMNTEAFF
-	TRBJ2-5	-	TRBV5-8	TGTGCCAGCGGATTTCGGGGGACCCAGTACTTC	CASGFRGTQYF
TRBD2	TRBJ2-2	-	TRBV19	TGTGCCAGTAGGGGACTAGCGGGAGAAGCGGCCGGGGAGCTGTTTTTT	CASRGLAGEAAGELFF
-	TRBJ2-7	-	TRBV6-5	TGTGCCAGCAGGGCAGGGGTAGTTTACGAGCAGTACTTC	CASRAGVVYEQYF
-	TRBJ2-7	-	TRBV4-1	TGCGCCAGCAGCTTGACAGGCCCTCACTCCTACGAGCAGTACTTC	CASSLTGPHSYEQYF
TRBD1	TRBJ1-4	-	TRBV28	TGTGCCAGCAGTTTTTCGACAGGGCGGGAAAAACTGTTTTTT	CASSFSTGREKLFF
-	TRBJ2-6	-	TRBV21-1	TGTGCCAGCAGCAAGACTAGCGGGAGAGATCCTGGGGCCAACGTCCTGACTTTC	CASSKTSGRDPGANVLTF
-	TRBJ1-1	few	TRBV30	TGTGCCTGGACCGCAGGTATGGGGAACACTGAAGCTTTCTTT	CAWTAGMGNTEAFF
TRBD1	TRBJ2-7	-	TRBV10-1	TGCGCCAGGGGGACAGGAGAGTACGAGCAGTACTTC	CARGTGEYEQYF
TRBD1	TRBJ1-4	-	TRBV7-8	TGTGCCAGCAGCTTCGGCAGGGGGCTTCGTAGCCCAACTAATGAAAAACTGTTTTTT	CASSFGRGLRSPTNEKLFF
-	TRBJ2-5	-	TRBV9	TGTGCCAGCAGCGTAGGGGAGTACCAAGAGACCCAGTACTTC	CASSVGEYQETQYF
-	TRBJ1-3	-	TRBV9	TGTGCCAGCAGCGAGCGAGGAAACACCATATATTTT	CASSERGNTIYF
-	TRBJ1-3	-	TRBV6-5	TGTGCCAGCAGCTCCGGAGGGCCTGGAAACACCATATATTTT	CASSSGGPGNTIYF
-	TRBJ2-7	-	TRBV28	TGTGCCAGCAGTTTCAGGGGAATAAGCTACGAGCAGTACTTC	CASSFRGISYEQYF
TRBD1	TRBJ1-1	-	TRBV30	TGTGCCTGGAGTATCCGGGACAGGGATGTAGGAGCTTTCTTT	CAWSIRDRDVGAFF
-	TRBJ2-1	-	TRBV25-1	TGTACTCCTCGGGGGGCCCCACCCGAGGAGTTCTTC	CTPRGAPPEEFF
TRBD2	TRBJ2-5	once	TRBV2	TGTGCCAGCAGTGAAGTAGCGGGAGTTTCGGAGACCCAGTACTTC	CASSEVAGVSETQYF
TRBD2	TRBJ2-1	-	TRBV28	TGTGCCAGCAGTTGGACTAGCGTTAACAATGAGCAGTTCTTC	CASSWTSVNNEQFF
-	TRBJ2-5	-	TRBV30	TGTGCCTGGAGTGCGGGATTACAAGAGACCCAGTACTTC	CAWSAGLQETQYF
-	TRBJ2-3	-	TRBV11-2	TGTGCCAGCAGCTTAGCCGACAGGCAATTAGATACGCAGTATTTT	CASSLADRQLDTQYF
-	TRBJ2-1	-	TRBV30	TGTGCCATGGCGCGGGGAAGCTCCTACAATGAGCAGTTCTTC	CAMARGSSYNEQFF
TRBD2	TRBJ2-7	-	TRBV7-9	TGTGCCAGCAGCTTAGGGCACTGGAGCGGGACTACTCTCTCCTACGAGCAGTACTTC	CASSLGHWSGTTLSYEQYF
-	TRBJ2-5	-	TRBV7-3	TGTGCCAGCAGCTCCTATAACCAAGAGACCCAGTACTTC	CASSSYNQETQYF
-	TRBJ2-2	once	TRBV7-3	TGTGCCAGCAGCTCGACAGGAAAAGGGACCGGGGAGCTGTTTTTT	CASSSTGKGTGELFF
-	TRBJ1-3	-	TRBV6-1	TGTGCCAGCAGAGACAGTATGGGAAACACCATATATTTT	CASRDSMGNTIYF